One sample yielded the 32 T cell receptor beta chains listed below, sequenced in a study of T cell repertoires in cytomegalovirus infection. TCRdb ran MiXCR on the reads and lists one entry per CDR3 protein. The table has about 450,000 distinct CDR3 sequences, 30% to 40% seen once. Source material: PBMCs. These receptors all stem from a human donor in good health (CMV status not recorded). Some clones in this sample may be carry-over from other donors' samples.

This clonotype has more than one count but fewer than ten. The rearrangement links TRBV5-6 to TRBJ1-5; TRBD1 might be the D (6 bases). The ends were cut back, 4 bases at V and 6 bases at J, with 11 bases in the middle. Germline lookup yields CDR1 SGHDT and CDR2 YYEEEE. This CDR3 region has 13 residues. CDR3 loop: CASSLGQIQPQHF. The CDR3 DNA reads TGTGCCAGCAGCCTAGGACAGATTCAGCCCCAGCATTTT.

A few counts support this clonotype. V and J are TRBV6-1 and TRBJ1-2; 9 positions agree with TRBD1. The CDR3 is 14 residues long. V lost 6 bases and J lost 4; bases outside the gene matches: 6. Germline CDR1 MNHNS, CDR2 SASEGT. The CDR3 here is CASRRTGESYGYTF. The DNA of the CDR3 is TGTGCCAGCAGGCGGACAGGGGAATCCTATGGCTACACCTTC.

The V gene is TRBV5-1, the J gene TRBJ2-1, with D maybe TRBD2 (5 bases). CDR3 length: 17 residues. V was trimmed by 1 base and J by 5 bases, leaving 19 bases between them. Germline CDR1 is SGHRS and CDR2 is YFSETQ. The CDR3 coding sequence is TGCGCCAGCAGCTTGCCCCGGGATAGCAATAACGACAATGAGCAGTTCTTC. It encodes CASSLPRDSNNDNEQFF.

The chain couples TRBV11-2 to TRBJ2-6; 7 bases match TRBD1. V lost 5 bases to trimming and J lost 0 bases; unmatched junction nucleotides: 13. The germline gives CDR1 SGHAT, CDR2 FQNNGV. CDR3 length equals 19 residues. The chain's CDR3 is CASSGAPTGLPSGANVLTF. The CDR3 DNA sequence: TGTGCCAGCAGCGGGGCGCCGACAGGGCTCCCCTCTGGGGCCAACGTCCTGACTTTC. Together with reference TRBV11-2 and TRBJ2-6, the CDR3 gives the full variable domain: EAGVAQSPRYKIIEKRQSVAFWCNPISGHATLYWYQQILGQGPKLLIQFQNNGVVDDSQLPKDRFSAERLKGVDSTLKIQPAKLEDSAVYLCASSGAPTGLPSGANVLTFGAGSRLTVL.

V is TRBV24-1 and J is TRBJ1-2, with TRBD1 matching 8 bases. Germline V gives CDR1 KGHDR, CDR2 SFDVKD. Unmatched junction bases numbered 5, after V lost 1 base and J lost 5 bases. The CDR3 covers 15 residues. The CDR3 DNA reads TGTGCCACCAGTGATTTAGCAGGGGGCGAATATGGCTACACCTTC. Amino acids: CATSDLAGGEYGYTF.

There are a few counts of this clonotype. This rearrangement joins TRBV19 to TRBJ2-1; 8 nucleotides match TRBD1. The V and J ends lost 6 bases and 2 bases, in that order; junction bases with no gene match: 6. Germline values: CDR1 LNHDA, CDR2 SQIVND (reference sequence). The CDR3 contains 15 residues. CDR3 coding DNA: TGTGCCAGTAGCCCTGACAGGGGACCCTACAATGAGCAGTTCTTC. Translated, it gives CASSPDRGPYNEQFF.

This clonotype was counted at least ten times. This chain links TRBV7-2 with TRBJ1-4, with a weak D call TRBD1 (5 bases). V lost 1 base, J lost 1 base, and 13 bases lay in between. The CDR3 contains 17 residues. From germline, CDR1 is SGHTA and CDR2 FQGNSA. The DNA for the CDR3 is TGTGCCAGCAGCTTAGGGTCGGGGGTTCAAACTAATGAAAAACTGTTTTTT. Translated: CASSLGSGVQTNEKLFF. Drawing the rest from reference TRBV7-2 and TRBJ1-4, the complete variable domain is GAGVSQSPSNKVTEKGKDVELRCDPISGHTALYWYRQSLGQGLEFLIYFQGNSAPDKSGLPSDRFSAERTGGSVSTLTIQRTQQEDSAVYLCASSLGSGVQTNEKLFFGSGTQLSVL.

The sample holds many counts of this clonotype. The rearrangement joins TRBV7-8 to TRBJ1-3; unclear D gene. The CDR3 loop spans 14 amino acids. V gave up 5 bases and J gave up 4 bases, with 12 bases separating them. Germline values: CDR1 SGHVS, CDR2 FQNEAQ. CDR3 in DNA: TGTGCCAGCAGCCCCTACGGCAGCGGAAACACCATATATTTT. Its protein is CASSPYGSGNTIYF.

This chain connects TRBV7-6 to TRBJ2-7, with a weak D call TRBD1 (6 bases). The CDR3 has 14 amino acids. Between the trimmed V and J ends, which lost 1 base and 6 bases, there was a span of 13 bases. CDR1 SGHVS and CDR2 FNYEAQ come from the germline V gene. The CDR3 loop reads CASSLDGGIGEQYF. CDR3 nucleotides: TGTGCCAGCAGCTTAGATGGGGGCATCGGCGAGCAGTACTTC.

Ten or more counts support this clonotype. V usage is TRBV4-1 and J usage is TRBJ1-2; weak D call: TRBD1 (5 bases). With 1 base removed from V and 7 bases from J, the gap between germline ends came to 19 bases. The CDR3 contains 16 residues. Looked up from germline, CDR1 is MGHRA and CDR2 is YSYEKL. The CDR3 sequence is CASSQGALNAGRGYTF. For the CDR3, the DNA is TGCGCCAGCAGCCAAGGTGCCCTTAATGCGGGGCGTGGCTACACCTTC.

This clonotype was detected only a few times. The chain uses TRBV5-1 and TRBJ1-4; 12 nucleotides line up with TRBD1. Germline V gives CDR1 SGHRS, CDR2 YFSETQ. The length of the CDR3 is 14 residues. V lost 4 bases and J lost 8; bases outside the gene matches: 3. The chain's CDR3 is CASSIGTGGEKLFF. CDR3 sequence (DNA): TGCGCCAGCAGCATCGGGACAGGGGGCGAAAAACTGTTTTTT.

This clonotype has just a few counts. J is TRBJ1-1 and V is TRBV2; D possibly corresponds to TRBD1 (6 bases). The CDR3 runs 14 residues. From germline, CDR1 is SNHLY and CDR2 FYNNEI. Trimming took 2 bases from V and 7 from J, leaving 14 bases between them. Here the CDR3 reads CASSEWGLGGEAFF. DNA of the CDR3: TGTGCCAGCAGTGAATGGGGGCTCGGAGGTGAAGCTTTCTTT. Supplemented by reference TRBV2 and TRBJ1-1, the full variable domain reads EPEVTQTPSHQVTQMGQEVILRCVPISNHLYFYWYRQILGQKVEFLVSFYNNEISEKSEIFDDQFSVERPDGSNFTLKIRSTKLEDSAMYFCASSEWGLGGEAFFGQGTRLTVV.

This clonotype was counted ten times or more. V gene TRBV7-2 combines with J gene TRBJ1-6; 7 bases map to TRBD1. V was pared by 4 bases and J by 10 bases, with 10 bases of the junction left unmatched. Germline loops: CDR1 SGHTA, CDR2 FQGNSA. The CDR3 contains 15 residues. In nucleotides, the CDR3 is TGTGCCAGCAGCTCCTCAGGGGGAGCTCGGTCACCCCTCCACTTT. It translates to CASSSSGGARSPLHF.

The chain uses TRBV12-3 or TRBV12-4 and TRBJ2-1; possible D gene TRBD1, 8 bases. The CDR3 is made up of 17 amino acids. Trimming left V 5 bases short and J 8 bases short, with 25 bases between. In DNA, the CDR3 is TGTGCCAGCAGTACCCGCGGGAGACAGGGGTATCGGGATGAGCAGTTCTTC. Amino acids: CASSTRGRQGYRDEQFF.

V usage is TRBV20-1 and J usage is TRBJ2-7; no reliable D call. V lost 3 bases to trimming and J lost 4 bases, with 10 bases between them. This CDR3 spans 12 amino acids. Per the germline V gene, CDR1 is DFQATT and CDR2 is SNEGSKA (reference sequence). The CDR3 loop is CSASNSQYEQYF. CDR3 nucleotide sequence: TGCAGTGCTAGTAACAGTCAGTACGAGCAGTACTTC.

This clonotype was recorded many times. The CDR3 reads CASSPAGQNYGYTF. In DNA, the CDR3 is TGCGCCAGCAGCCCCGCCGGGCAGAACTATGGCTACACCTTC. The J gene is TRBJ1-2, the V gene TRBV5-1; D unclear. V was pared by 4 bases and J by 2 bases, with 12 bases between. The germline gives CDR1 SGHRS, CDR2 YFSETQ. The CDR3 extends over 14 amino acids.

This clonotype was detected ten times or more. The J gene is TRBJ1-3, the V gene TRBV7-2, with no clear D. The length of the CDR3 is 16 residues. The germline V gene encodes CDR1 SGHTA and CDR2 FQGNSA. V was clipped by 1 base and J by 0 bases, with 10 bases between them. This chain's CDR3 is CASSLVGRLSGNTIYF. The CDR3 region has the DNA TGTGCCAGCAGCTTAGTGGGGAGACTCTCTGGAAACACCATATATTTT. The complete variable domain, with remaining parts taken from reference TRBV7-2 and TRBJ1-3, reads GAGVSQSPSNKVTEKGKDVELRCDPISGHTALYWYRQSLGQGLEFLIYFQGNSAPDKSGLPSDRFSAERTGGSVSTLTIQRTQQEDSAVYLCASSLVGRLSGNTIYFGEGSWLTVV.

V and J are TRBV18 and TRBJ1-4; 10 nucleotides line up with TRBD1. The CDR3 has 16 amino acids. Looked up from germline, CDR1 is KGHSH and CDR2 is LQKENI. V trimming: 4 bases; J trimming: 1 base; junction bases outside the gene matches: 3. The chain's CDR3 is CASSRDRGVTNEKLFF. The CDR3 DNA is TGTGCCAGCTCACGGGACAGGGGCGTAACTAATGAAAAACTGTTTTTT.

This clonotype was found a few times. J is TRBJ1-1 and V is TRBV11-2, with 7 bases aligning to TRBD1. This CDR3 contains 17 residues. J lost 5 bases, V lost 4 bases, and 16 bases had no gene match. The germline gives CDR1 SGHAT, CDR2 FQNNGV. The CDR3 region is CASSSPLRGGLGTEAFF. The CDR3 DNA is TGTGCCAGCAGCTCACCACTCAGGGGGGGCCTAGGTACTGAAGCTTTCTTT.

This clonotype was counted a few times. The chain uses TRBV10-2 and TRBJ2-5, with D hard to call. The V end lost 2 bases, the J end lost 2 bases, and 18 bases lay between the germline ends. From germline, CDR1 is WSHSY and CDR2 SAAADI. The CDR3 runs 17 residues. The CDR3 loop reads CASSEVVGTKSQETQYF. The DNA for the CDR3 is TGCGCCAGCAGTGAGGTGGTTGGTACAAAAAGTCAAGAGACCCAGTACTTC.

V is TRBV29-1 and J is TRBJ2-1; D not resolved. Trimming shortened V by 6 bases and J by 0 bases, and 3 bases separated the two germline ends. The CDR3 length is 11 residues. The V gene's germline CDR1 is SQVTM and CDR2 ANQGSEA. The CDR3 DNA reads TGCAGCGTCCACTCCTACAATGAGCAGTTCTTC. This encodes CSVHSYNEQFF.

This chain links TRBV10-3 with TRBJ1-6; possibly TRBD1 for D (6 bases). Germline CDR1 ENHRY, CDR2 SYGVKD. The CDR3 totals 20 residues. Trimming left V 0 bases short and J 0 bases short, with 18 bases between. CDR3 residues: CAISESPRPDRSSYNSPLHF. DNA for the CDR3: TGTGCCATCAGTGAGTCTCCCAGGCCCGACAGGAGCTCCTATAATTCACCCCTCCACTTT.

The chain combines TRBV7-2 with TRBJ2-1; D gene uncertain. The CDR3 extends over 14 amino acids. CDR1 and CDR2 from the germline V gene are SGHTA and FQGNSA. Trimming removed 0 bases from V and 6 bases from J, with 9 bases in between. The CDR3 region is CASSLALTGNEQFF. In DNA, the CDR3 is TGTGCCAGCAGCTTAGCGCTGACCGGCAATGAGCAGTTCTTC.

This clonotype has just a few counts. The CDR3 spells CASMASGPNTGELFF. In DNA form, the CDR3 reads TGTGCCAGCATGGCTAGCGGGCCGAACACCGGGGAGCTGTTTTTT. This chain uses TRBV5-6 with TRBJ2-2, with 8 nucleotides matching TRBD2. Unmatched junction bases numbered 4, after V lost 6 bases and J lost 0 bases. The CDR3 consists of 15 residues. Per the germline V gene, CDR1 is SGHDT and CDR2 is YYEEEE.

Notes on this clonotype: At one end the junction does not follow the germline gene, possibly because of a read error. The rearrangement links TRBV6-5 to TRBJ2-7; 7 nucleotides line up with TRBD2. This CDR3 is built from 15 residues. The germline V gene has CDR1 MNHEY and CDR2 SVGAGI. CDR3 region: CARSYGGFGVYEQYF. The CDR3 DNA sequence: TGTGCCCGCAGTTACGGGGGGTTTGGGGTCTACGAGCAGTACTTC.

This clonotype showed up just a few times. The rearrangement uses TRBV2 and TRBJ2-1; the match to TRBD2 covers 9 bases. Germline CDR1 SNHLY, CDR2 FYNNEI. This CDR3 is built from 12 residues. Germline trimming cut 8 bases from V and 7 bases from J; bases unmatched to any gene: 3. The CDR3: CASGAGGNEQFF. The CDR3 DNA sequence: TGTGCCAGCGGCGCGGGGGGGAATGAGCAGTTCTTC.

This clonotype was observed many times. The rearrangement joins TRBV19 to TRBJ1-2, with unresolved D. This CDR3 spans 17 amino acids. The germline CDR1 and CDR2 sequences are LNHDA and SQIVND (reference sequence). The V gene lost 4 bases and the J gene lost 2 bases, with 20 bases spanning the gap. Here the CDR3 DNA reads TGTGCCAGTAGTAGTTCCCCCGGCCGCCTGGCAAACTATGGCTACACCTTC. It is translated as CASSSSPGRLANYGYTF.

Only a few counts were recorded for this clonotype. The chain joins TRBV20-1 to TRBJ1-2, with D perhaps matching TRBD1 (5 bases). Germline CDR1 DFQATT, CDR2 SNEGSKA (reference sequence). The V and J ends lost 2 bases and 4 bases respectively, with 14 bases between them. This CDR3 has 14 residues. For the CDR3, the DNA is TGCAGTGCTAGACAGGGCCCACCTATCTATGGCTACACCTTC. This translates into CSARQGPPIYGYTF.

This clonotype has at least ten counts. The chain employs TRBV7-3 and TRBJ2-3, with no clear D. V was clipped by 2 bases and J by 2 bases, with 11 bases between them. This CDR3 has 15 amino acids. Germline CDR1 and CDR2: SGHTA and FQGTGA. CDR3 loop: CASSLLLTFTDTQYF. In DNA, the CDR3 is TGTGCCAGCAGCTTATTACTAACTTTCACAGATACGCAGTATTTT. The full variable domain, rest sourced from reference TRBV7-3 and TRBJ2-3, is GAGVSQTPSNKVTEKGKYVELRCDPISGHTALYWYRQSLGQGPEFLIYFQGTGAADDSGLPNDRFFAVRPEGSVSTLKIQRTERGDSAVYLCASSLLLTFTDTQYFGPGTRLTVL.

This clonotype was seen at least ten times. The rearrangement uses TRBV4-3 and TRBJ2-1, with D possibly TRBD2 on 6 matching bases. Trimming took 0 bases from V and 8 from J, leaving 14 bases between them. The CDR3 sequence is 15 residues long. The germline CDR1 and CDR2 sequences are LGHNA and YSLEER. CDR3 residues: CASSQEIGTGDEQFF. DNA for the CDR3: TGCGCCAGCAGCCAAGAGATTGGGACGGGGGATGAGCAGTTCTTC.

The chain links TRBV7-8 to TRBJ2-3; TRBD2 matches 11 bases. In germline, CDR1 is SGHVS, CDR2 FQNEAQ. This CDR3 spans 17 amino acids. With 4 bases clipped from V and 5 bases from J, the junction kept 11 bases outside the gene matches. The CDR3: CASSWLISGGAEDTQYF. The CDR3 DNA sequence: TGTGCCAGCAGCTGGCTTATTAGCGGGGGGGCCGAAGATACGCAGTATTTT. The full variable domain, with the rest looked up from reference TRBV7-8 and TRBJ2-3, is GAGVSQSPRYKVAKRGQDVALRCDPISGHVSLFWYQQALGQGPEFLTYFQNEAQLDKSGLPSDRFFAERPEGSVSTLKIQRTQQEDSAVYLCASSWLISGGAEDTQYFGPGTRLTVL.

This clonotype was detected only a few times. The genes are TRBV25-1 and TRBJ2-7; 8 nucleotides agree with TRBD1. V shed 1 base and J 12 bases; nucleotides not matched to a gene: 17. CDR3 length equals 16 residues. Germline-derived CDR1 and CDR2 are MGHDK and SYGVNS. The CDR3 DNA reads as TGTGCCAGCAGTGAATGGGAGTCACAGGGGGATCTCGGCCGGTACTTC. This sequence encodes CASSEWESQGDLGRYF.